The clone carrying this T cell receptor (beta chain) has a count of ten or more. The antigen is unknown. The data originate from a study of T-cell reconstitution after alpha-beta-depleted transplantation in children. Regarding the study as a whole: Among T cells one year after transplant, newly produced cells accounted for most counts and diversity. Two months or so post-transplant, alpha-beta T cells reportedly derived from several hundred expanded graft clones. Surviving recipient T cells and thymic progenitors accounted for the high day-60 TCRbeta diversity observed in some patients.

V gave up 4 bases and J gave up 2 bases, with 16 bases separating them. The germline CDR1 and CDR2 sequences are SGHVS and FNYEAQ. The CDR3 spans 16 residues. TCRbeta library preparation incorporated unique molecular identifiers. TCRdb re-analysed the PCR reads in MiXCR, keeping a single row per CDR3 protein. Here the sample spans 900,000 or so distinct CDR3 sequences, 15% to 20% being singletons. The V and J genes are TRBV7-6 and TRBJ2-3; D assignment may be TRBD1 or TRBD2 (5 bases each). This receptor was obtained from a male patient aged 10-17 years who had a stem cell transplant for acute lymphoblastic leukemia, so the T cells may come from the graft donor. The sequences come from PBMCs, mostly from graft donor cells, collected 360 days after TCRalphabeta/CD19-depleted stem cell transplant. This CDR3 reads CASSSRRGAYTDTQYF. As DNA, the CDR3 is TGTGCCAGCAGCTCCCGTAGAGGGGCCTACACAGATACGCAGTATTTT.